Below are 7 T cell receptor beta chains sequenced from a single sample in a study of CD8+ T cells in alopecia areata. Extraction and reverse transcription of RNA yielded cDNA as the sequencing template. Sequenced by immunoSEQ multiplex PCR; TCRdb stores in-frame clones only, minus some. Of 65,000 to 75,000 clones listed, approximately 30% were seen once; the top ten hold 15%. The treatment is: oral pan-JAK inhibitor, 5-10 mg twice daily. The source was CD8+ T cells sorted from blood, collected at week 4, from a patient treated with tofacitinib. The receptor source for this set is a human donor with alopecia areata.

This clone was counted between two and nine times. The chain combines TRBV29-1 with TRBJ2-7; no firm D call. The CDR3 covers 11 residues. V was shortened by 4 bases and J by 5 bases, with 9 bases between the two germline ends. Germline V gene data show CDR1 as SQVTM and CDR2 as ANQGSEA. CDR3 bases: TGCAGCGTTGGATCGATGGACGAGCAGTACTTC. As protein: CSVGSMDEQYF.

DNA of the CDR3: TGTGCCAGCAGCTCCCCCACGGGACCGGGAGGCTATGGCTACACCTTC. Translating gives CASSSPTGPGGYGYTF. The chain is built from TRBV11-2 and TRBJ1-2, with D possibly TRBD1 on 5 matching bases. Germline values: CDR1 SGHAT, CDR2 FQNNGV. Trimming left V 4 bases short and J 4 bases short, with 19 bases between. The CDR3 totals 16 residues.

This clone turned up a few times. CDR3 nucleotides: TGCAGCGCCCAGGGGGGGGCCCACAATGAGCAGTTCTTC. Encoded protein: CSAQGGAHNEQFF. This chain joins TRBV29-1 and TRBJ2-1; D is tentatively TRBD1 or TRBD2 (7 bases each). Deletions cut 7 bases from V and 5 bases from J, with 15 bases between. There are 13 residues in the CDR3. Per the germline V gene, CDR1 is SQVTM and CDR2 is ANQGSEA.

The chain is built from TRBV28 and TRBJ1-1; unclear D gene. Germline V gene data show CDR1 as MDHEN and CDR2 as SYDVKM. With 6 bases removed from V and 5 bases from J, the gap between germline ends came to 16 bases. The CDR3 has 14 amino acids. The CDR3 nucleotides read TGTGCCAGCAGCCGTCCGAGGGAGAGGACTGAAGCTTTCTTT. Encoded protein: CASSRPRERTEAFF. The full variable domain, completed using reference TRBV28 and TRBJ1-1, is DVKVTQSSRYLVKRTGEKVFLECVQDMDHENMFWYRQDPGLGLRLIYFSYDVKMKEKGDIPEGYSVSREKKERFSLILESASTNQTSMYLCASSRPRERTEAFFGQGTRLTVV.

The table lists this clone with a few counts. This chain uses TRBV29-1 with TRBJ2-1, with 12 bases aligning to TRBD2. CDR3 length: 13 residues. After removal of 8 bases from V and 10 bases from J, the junction contained 9 bases not matched to a gene. In germline, CDR1 is SQVTM, CDR2 ANQGSEA. The CDR3 sequence is CSPRLAGDSEQFF. The CDR3 nucleotides are TGCAGCCCACGACTAGCGGGAGATTCGGAGCAGTTCTTC.

This rearrangement joins TRBV30 to TRBJ2-7; 10 nucleotides align to TRBD1. Germline values: CDR1 GTSNPN, CDR2 SVGIG (reference sequence). With 8 bases clipped from V and 5 bases from J, the junction kept 15 bases outside the gene matches. The CDR3 consists of 15 residues. In DNA form, the CDR3 reads TGTGCCGGAAGGAGGGGAGACAGGGGGCCCGACGAGCAGTACTTC. This sequence encodes CAGRRGDRGPDEQYF.

The V call is TRBV4-1, the J call TRBJ2-1; either TRBD1 or TRBD2 may supply D (6 bases each). Looked up from germline, CDR1 is MGHRA and CDR2 is YSYEKL. The V end lost 2 bases, the J end lost 5 bases, and 16 bases lay between the germline ends. The CDR3 spans 16 residues. The CDR3 region has the DNA TGCGCCAGCAGCCAAAGGGTGAATAGGGGGGACAATGAGCAGTTCTTC. Amino acid sequence: CASSQRVNRGDNEQFF.